The clone carrying this T cell receptor beta chain has only a few counts. V dropped 5 bases and J dropped 2 bases, with 20 bases sitting between them. Per the germline V gene, CDR1 is MNHEY and CDR2 is SMNVEV (reference sequence). This CDR3 has 17 amino acids. This entry comes from a study of blood T cells in healthy people across ages. Together with a sample-barcoded 5' primer, a J-beta primer mix was included in a second PCR lasting about 6 to 11 cycles. Each cDNA molecule received a tag from a template-switch adaptor that had 12 random nucleotides. TCRdb reanalysed the 5' RACE reads using MiXCR and keeps one entry per CDR3 protein. This table holds around 1,800,000 distinct CDR3 sequences, about 39% found once.

The chain couples TRBV27 to TRBJ2-3; perhaps TRBD2 as D (6 bases). The source material was blood. The source of this sequence is a human donor in good health. This CDR3 is CASSVRSTSVTTDTQYF. The CDR3 nucleotides read TGTGCCAGCAGTGTTCGCTCGACTAGTGTGACCACAGATACGCAGTATTTT.